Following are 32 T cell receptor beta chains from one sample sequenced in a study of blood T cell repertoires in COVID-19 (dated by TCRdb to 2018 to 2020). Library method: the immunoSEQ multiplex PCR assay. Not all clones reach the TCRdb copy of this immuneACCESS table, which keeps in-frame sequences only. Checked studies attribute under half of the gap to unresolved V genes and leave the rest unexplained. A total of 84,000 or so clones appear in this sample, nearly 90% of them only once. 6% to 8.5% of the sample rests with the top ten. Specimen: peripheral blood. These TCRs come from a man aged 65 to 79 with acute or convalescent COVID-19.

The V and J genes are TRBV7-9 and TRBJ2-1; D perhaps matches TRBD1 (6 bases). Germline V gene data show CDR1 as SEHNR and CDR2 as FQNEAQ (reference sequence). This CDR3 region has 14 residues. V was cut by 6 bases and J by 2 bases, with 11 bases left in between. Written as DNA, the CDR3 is TGTGCCAGCAGGAGCTGGGGGCCCTACAATGAGCAGTTCTTC. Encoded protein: CASRSWGPYNEQFF.

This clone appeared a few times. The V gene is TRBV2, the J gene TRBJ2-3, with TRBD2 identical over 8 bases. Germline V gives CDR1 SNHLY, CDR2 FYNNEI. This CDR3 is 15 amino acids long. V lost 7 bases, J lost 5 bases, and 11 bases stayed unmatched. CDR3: CASTRGAGGGDTQYF. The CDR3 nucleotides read TGTGCCAGCACCCGGGGGGCGGGGGGAGGAGATACGCAGTATTTT.

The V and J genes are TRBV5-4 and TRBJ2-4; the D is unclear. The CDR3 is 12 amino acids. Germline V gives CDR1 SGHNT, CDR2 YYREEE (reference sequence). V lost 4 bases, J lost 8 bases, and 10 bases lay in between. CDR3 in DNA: TGTGCCAGCAGCCCTTACGGAGACATTCAGTACTTC. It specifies CASSPYGDIQYF.

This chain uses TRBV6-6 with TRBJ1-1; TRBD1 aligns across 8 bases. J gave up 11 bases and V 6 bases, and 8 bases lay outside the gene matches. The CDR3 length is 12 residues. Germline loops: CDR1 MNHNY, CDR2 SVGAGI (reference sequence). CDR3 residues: CASSPGQGQAFF. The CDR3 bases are TGTGCCAGCAGCCCTGGACAGGGACAGGCTTTCTTT.

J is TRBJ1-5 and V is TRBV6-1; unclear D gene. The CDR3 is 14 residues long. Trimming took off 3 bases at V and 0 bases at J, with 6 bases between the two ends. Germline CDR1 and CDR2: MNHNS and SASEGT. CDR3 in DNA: TGTGCCAGCAGTGACCCCCATAGCAATCAGCCCCAGCATTTT. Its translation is CASSDPHSNQPQHF.

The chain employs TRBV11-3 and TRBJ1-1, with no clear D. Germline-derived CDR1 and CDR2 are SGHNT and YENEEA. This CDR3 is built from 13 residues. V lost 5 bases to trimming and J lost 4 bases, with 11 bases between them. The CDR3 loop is CASSLGVGTEAFF. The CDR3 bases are TGTGCCAGCAGCCTCGGTGTCGGCACTGAAGCTTTCTTT.

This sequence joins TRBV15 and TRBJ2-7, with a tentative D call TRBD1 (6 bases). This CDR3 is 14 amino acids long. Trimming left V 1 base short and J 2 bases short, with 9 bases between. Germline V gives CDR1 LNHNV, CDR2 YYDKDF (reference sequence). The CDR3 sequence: CATSRGGQTYEQYF. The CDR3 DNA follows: TGTGCCACCAGCAGAGGAGGACAGACCTACGAGCAGTACTTC.

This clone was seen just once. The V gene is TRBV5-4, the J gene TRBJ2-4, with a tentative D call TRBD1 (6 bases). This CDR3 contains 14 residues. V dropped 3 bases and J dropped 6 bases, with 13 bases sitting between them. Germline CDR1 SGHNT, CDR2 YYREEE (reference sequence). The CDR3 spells CASSWMGAGNIQYF. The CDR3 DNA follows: TGTGCCAGCAGCTGGATGGGGGCTGGAAACATTCAGTACTTC.

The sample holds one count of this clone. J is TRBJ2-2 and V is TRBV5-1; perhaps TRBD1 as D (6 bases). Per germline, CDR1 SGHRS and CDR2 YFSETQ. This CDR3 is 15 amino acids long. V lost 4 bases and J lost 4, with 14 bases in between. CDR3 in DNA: TGCGCCAGCAGCCCTCCGGAGACAGGCACCGGGGAGCTGTTTTTT. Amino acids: CASSPPETGTGELFF.

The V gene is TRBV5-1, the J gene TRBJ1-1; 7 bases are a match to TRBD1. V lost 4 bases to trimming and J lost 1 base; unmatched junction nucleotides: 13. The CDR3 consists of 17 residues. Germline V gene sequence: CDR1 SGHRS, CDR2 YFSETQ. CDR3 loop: CASSVTGAPGSNTEAFF. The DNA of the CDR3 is TGCGCCAGCAGCGTAACAGGGGCCCCAGGGTCGAACACTGAAGCTTTCTTT.

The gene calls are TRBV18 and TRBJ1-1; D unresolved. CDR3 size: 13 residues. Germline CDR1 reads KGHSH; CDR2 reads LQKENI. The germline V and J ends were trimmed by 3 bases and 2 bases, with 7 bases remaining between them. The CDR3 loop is CASSPTRNTEAFF. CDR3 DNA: TGTGCCAGCTCACCTACTAGAAACACTGAAGCTTTCTTT.

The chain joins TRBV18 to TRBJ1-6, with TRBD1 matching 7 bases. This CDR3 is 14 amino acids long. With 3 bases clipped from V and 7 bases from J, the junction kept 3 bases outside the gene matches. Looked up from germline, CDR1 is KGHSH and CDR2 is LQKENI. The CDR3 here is CASSPGTENSPLHF. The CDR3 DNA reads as TGTGCCAGCTCACCCGGGACAGAAAATTCACCCCTCCACTTT.

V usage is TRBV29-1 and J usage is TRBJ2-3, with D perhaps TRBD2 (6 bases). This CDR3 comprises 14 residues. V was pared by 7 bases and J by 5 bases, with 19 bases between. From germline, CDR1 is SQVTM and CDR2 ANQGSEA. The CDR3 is CSAEGASALDTQYF. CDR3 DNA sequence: TGCAGCGCCGAAGGGGCTAGCGCACTAGATACGCAGTATTTT.

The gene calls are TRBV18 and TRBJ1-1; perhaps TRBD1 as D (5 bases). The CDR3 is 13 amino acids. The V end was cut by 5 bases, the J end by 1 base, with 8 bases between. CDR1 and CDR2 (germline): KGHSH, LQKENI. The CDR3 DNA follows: TGTGCCAGCTCAAATCAGGGGAACACTGAAGCTTTCTTT. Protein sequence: CASSNQGNTEAFF.

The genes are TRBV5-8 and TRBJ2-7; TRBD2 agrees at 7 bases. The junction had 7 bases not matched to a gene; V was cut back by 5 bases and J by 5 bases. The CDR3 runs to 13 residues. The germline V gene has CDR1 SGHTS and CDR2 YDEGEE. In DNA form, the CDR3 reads TGTGCCAGCAGGCCGGGGGGTATCGACGAGCAGTACTTC. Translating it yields CASRPGGIDEQYF.

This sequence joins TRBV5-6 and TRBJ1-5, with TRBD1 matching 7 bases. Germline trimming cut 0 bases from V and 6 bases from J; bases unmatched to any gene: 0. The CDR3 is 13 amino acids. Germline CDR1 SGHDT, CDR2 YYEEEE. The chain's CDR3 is CASSLDRGQPQHF. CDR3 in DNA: TGTGCCAGCAGCTTGGACAGGGGTCAGCCCCAGCATTTT.

The CDR3 region is CASSADRGVAEAFF. CDR3 DNA: TGTGCCAGCAGTGCAGACAGGGGTGTCGCTGAAGCTTTCTTT. This chain links TRBV2 with TRBJ1-1; TRBD1 agrees at 8 bases. With 4 bases clipped from V and 6 bases from J, the junction kept 7 bases outside the gene matches. CDR1 SNHLY and CDR2 FYNNEI come from the germline V gene. The CDR3 runs 14 residues.

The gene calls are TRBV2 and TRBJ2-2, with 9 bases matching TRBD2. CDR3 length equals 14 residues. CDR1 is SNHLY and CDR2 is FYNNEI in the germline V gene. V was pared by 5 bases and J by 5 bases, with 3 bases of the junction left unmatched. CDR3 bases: TGTGCCAGCAGTCCGGGACTAGCAACCGGGGAGCTGTTTTTT. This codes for CASSPGLATGELFF.

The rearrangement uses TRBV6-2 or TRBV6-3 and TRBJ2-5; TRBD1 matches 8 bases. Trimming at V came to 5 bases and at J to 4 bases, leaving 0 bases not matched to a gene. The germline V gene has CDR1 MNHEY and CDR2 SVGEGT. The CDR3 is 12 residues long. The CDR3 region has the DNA TGTGCCAGCAGTACAGGGGGAGAGACCCAGTACTTC. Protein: CASSTGGETQYF.

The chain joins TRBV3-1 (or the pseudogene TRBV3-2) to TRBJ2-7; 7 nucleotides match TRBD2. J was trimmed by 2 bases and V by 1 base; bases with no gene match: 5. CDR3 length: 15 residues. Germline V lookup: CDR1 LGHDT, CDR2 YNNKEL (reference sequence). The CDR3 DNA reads TGTGCCAGCAGCCAAGTCTCAGCGGGAACCTACGAGCAGTACTTC. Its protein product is CASSQVSAGTYEQYF.

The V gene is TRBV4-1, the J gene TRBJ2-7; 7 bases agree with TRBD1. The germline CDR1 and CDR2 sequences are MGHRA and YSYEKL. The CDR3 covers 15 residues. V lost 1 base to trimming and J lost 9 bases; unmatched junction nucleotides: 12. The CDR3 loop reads CASSQVDRELSRQYF. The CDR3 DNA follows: TGCGCCAGCAGCCAAGTAGACAGGGAGTTATCGCGGCAGTACTTC.

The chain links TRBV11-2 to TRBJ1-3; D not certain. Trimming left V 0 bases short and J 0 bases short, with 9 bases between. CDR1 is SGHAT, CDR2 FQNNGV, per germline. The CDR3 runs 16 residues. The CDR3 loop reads CASSLDRRVSGNTIYF. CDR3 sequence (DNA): TGTGCCAGCAGCTTAGATCGGAGGGTCTCTGGAAACACCATATATTTT.

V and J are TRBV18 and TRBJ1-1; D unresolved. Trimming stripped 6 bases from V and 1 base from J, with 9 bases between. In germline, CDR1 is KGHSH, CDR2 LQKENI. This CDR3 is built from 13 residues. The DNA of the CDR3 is TGTGCCAGCTCTCGTGACTGGAACACTGAAGCTTTCTTT. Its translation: CASSRDWNTEAFF. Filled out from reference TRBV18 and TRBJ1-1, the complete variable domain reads NAGVMQNPRHLVRRRGQEARLRCSPMKGHSHVYWYRQLPEEGLKFMVYLQKENIIDESGMPKERFSAEFPKEGPSILRIQQVVRGDSAAYFCASSRDWNTEAFFGQGTRLTVV.

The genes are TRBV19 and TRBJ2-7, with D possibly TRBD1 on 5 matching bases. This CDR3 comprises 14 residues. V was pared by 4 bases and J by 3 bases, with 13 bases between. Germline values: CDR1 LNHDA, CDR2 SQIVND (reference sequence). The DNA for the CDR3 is TGTGCCAGTAGTAGGGCAGGGCTATTCTACGAGCAGTACTTC. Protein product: CASSRAGLFYEQYF.

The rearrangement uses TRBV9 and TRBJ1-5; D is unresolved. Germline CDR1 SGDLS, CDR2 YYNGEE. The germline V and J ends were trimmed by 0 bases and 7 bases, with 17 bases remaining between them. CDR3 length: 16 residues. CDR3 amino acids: CASSVGPEVGIQPQHF. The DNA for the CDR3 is TGTGCCAGCAGCGTAGGGCCGGAGGTCGGAATCCAGCCCCAGCATTTT.

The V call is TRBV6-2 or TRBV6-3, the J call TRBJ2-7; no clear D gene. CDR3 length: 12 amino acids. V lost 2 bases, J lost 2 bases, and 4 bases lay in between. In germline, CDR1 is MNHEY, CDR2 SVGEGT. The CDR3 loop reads CASSYPTYEQYF. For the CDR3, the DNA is TGTGCCAGCAGTTACCCCACCTACGAGCAGTACTTC.

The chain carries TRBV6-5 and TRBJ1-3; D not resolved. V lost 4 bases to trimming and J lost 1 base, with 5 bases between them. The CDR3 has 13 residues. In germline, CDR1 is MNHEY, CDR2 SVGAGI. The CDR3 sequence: CASSFQSGNTIYF. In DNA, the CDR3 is TGTGCCAGCAGTTTCCAATCTGGAAACACCATATATTTT.

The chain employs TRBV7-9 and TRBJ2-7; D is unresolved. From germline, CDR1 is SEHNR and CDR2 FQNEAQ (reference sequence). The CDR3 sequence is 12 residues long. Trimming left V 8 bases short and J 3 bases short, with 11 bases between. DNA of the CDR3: TGTGCCAGCGTCGGTGGCGGCTACGAGCAGTACTTC. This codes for CASVGGGYEQYF.

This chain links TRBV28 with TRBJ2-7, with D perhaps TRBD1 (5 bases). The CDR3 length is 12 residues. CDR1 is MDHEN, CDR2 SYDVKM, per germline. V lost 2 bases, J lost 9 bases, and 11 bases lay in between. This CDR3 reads CASSLQGRGQYF. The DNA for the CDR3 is TGTGCCAGCAGTTTACAGGGAAGGGGGCAGTACTTC.

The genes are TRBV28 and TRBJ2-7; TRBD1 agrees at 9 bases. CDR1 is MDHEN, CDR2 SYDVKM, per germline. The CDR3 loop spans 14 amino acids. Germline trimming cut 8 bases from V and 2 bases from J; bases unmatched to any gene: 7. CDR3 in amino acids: CASRRQGVTYEQYF. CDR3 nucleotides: TGTGCCAGCCGAAGACAGGGGGTCACCTACGAGCAGTACTTC. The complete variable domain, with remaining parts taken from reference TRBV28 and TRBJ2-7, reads DVKVTQSSRYLVKRTGEKVFLECVQDMDHENMFWYRQDPGLGLRLIYFSYDVKMKEKGDIPEGYSVSREKKERFSLILESASTNQTSMYLCASRRQGVTYEQYFGPGTRLTVT.

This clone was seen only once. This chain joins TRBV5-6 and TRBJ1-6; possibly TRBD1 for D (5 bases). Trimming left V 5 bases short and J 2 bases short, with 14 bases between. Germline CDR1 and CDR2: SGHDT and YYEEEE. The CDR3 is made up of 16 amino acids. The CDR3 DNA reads TGTGCCAGCAGACCGGGGGGGTACGCCTATAATTCACCCCTCCACTTT. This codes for CASRPGGYAYNSPLHF.

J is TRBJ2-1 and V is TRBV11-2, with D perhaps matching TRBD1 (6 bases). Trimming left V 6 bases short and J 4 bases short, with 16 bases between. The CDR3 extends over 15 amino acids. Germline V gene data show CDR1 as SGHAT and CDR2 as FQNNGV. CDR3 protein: CASRVTRDTYNEQFF. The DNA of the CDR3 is TGTGCCAGCAGAGTAACACGGGACACATACAATGAGCAGTTCTTC.